This TCR beta chain was recovered during a study of cytomegalovirus exposure and HLA in healthy donors. Vbeta (60) and Jbeta (13) primers were used in the PCR. The assay was immunoSEQ multiplex PCR, and TCRdb's table has in-frame clones only and misses some. The sample lists 100,000 or so clones; 55% to 75% were seen once. Of note for this clone: Its matching antigen is unknown.

V lost 3 bases and J lost 7, with 12 bases in between. The V gene's germline CDR1 is SQVTM and CDR2 ANQGSEA. The CDR3 is 12 amino acids. Study-level points and caveats: Analysis performed later showed TCR beta chains linked to HLA being more clonally expanded than equally common others.

The sequence derives from a man aged 25 to 40 in good health and CMV-seropositive. V gene TRBV29-1 combines with J gene TRBJ1-2, with D unresolved. Sequenced: PBMCs. This CDR3 reads CSVEAADRGYTF. The CDR3 DNA reads as TGCAGCGTTGAGGCGGCAGATCGTGGCTACACCTTC. Together with reference TRBV29-1 and TRBJ1-2, the CDR3 gives the full variable domain: SAVISQKPSRDICQRGTSLTIQCQVDSQVTMMFWYRQQPGQSLTLIATANQGSEATYESGFVIDKFPISRPNLTFSTLTVSNMSPEDSSIYLCSVEAADRGYTFGSGTRLTVV.